This T cell receptor (beta chain) was sequenced during a study of T cell responses to AZD1222 COVID-19 vaccine. Study-wide results and limits: Donors were chiefly white British, with a greater number of females, and clonal diversity was perhaps underestimated. Targeting of unmutated variant regions was reportedly seen in nearly half of spike-specific TCRs. All repertoire sampling was performed exclusively after the peak T cell response.

In regard to this clone: Its antigen remains unknown.

The protocol was immunoSEQ multiplex PCR, while the TCRdb copy is restricted to in-frame clones and leaves out a portion. Of approximately 140,000 clones in the sample, roughly nine tenths are singletons; the top ten hold around 10%. CDR1 is MDHEN and CDR2 is SYDVKM in the germline V gene. V gave up 5 bases and J gave up 4 bases, with 14 bases separating them. The CDR3 is 14 amino acids. Sample: peripheral blood, taken 28 days after the second AZD1222 dose. The receptor's source is an adult who received the AZD1222 COVID-19 vaccine. The chain employs TRBV28 and TRBJ1-2; a possible D gene is TRBD1 (5 bases). CDR3 sequence: CASSLDPGLYGYTF. The CDR3 nucleotides are TGTGCCAGCAGTCTCGACCCAGGGCTCTATGGCTACACCTTC.